This T cell receptor beta chain derives from a study of blood T cell repertoires in COVID-19. Overall study: PBMCs, B-cell-depleted T cells, or T cells were the source of the cDNA or gDNA that made up the material.

Sequencing used immunoSEQ multiplex PCR; TCRdb keeps in-frame clones, though not all of them. The repertoire holds under 450,000 clones, with approximately 91% as singletons. Participants were aged 18 to 89 years, lived in roughly 23 US areas, and enrolled virtually. Participant reports of clinical history set cohort assignment. V was cut by 7 bases and J by 0 bases, with 12 bases left in between. The CDR3 sequence is 14 residues long. CDR1 is GTSNPN and CDR2 is SVGIG in the germline V gene (reference sequence). This clonotype was obtained from a woman in her 40s who had been exposed to COVID-19. The sequenced material came from PBMCs or T cells enriched from blood (not recorded which). This chain joins TRBV30 and TRBJ2-2, with D perhaps TRBD2 (5 bases). DNA of the CDR3: TGTGCCTTAACGAGGGTTGCGAACACCGGGGAGCTGTTTTTT. This gives the protein CALTRVANTGELFF.